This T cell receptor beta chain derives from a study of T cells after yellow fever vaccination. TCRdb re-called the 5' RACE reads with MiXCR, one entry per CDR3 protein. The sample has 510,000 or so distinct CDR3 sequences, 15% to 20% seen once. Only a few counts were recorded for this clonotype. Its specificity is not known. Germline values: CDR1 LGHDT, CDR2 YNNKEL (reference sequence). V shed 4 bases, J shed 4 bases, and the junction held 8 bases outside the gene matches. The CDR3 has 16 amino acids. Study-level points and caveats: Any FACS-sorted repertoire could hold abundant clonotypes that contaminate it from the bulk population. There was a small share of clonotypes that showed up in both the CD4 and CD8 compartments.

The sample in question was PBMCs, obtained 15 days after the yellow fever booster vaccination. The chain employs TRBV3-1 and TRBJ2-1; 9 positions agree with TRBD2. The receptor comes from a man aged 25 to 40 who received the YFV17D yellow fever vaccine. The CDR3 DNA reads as TGTGCCAGCAGCCGGTGGACTAGCGTCGGTTACAATGAGCAGTTCTTC. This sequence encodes CASSRWTSVGYNEQFF.